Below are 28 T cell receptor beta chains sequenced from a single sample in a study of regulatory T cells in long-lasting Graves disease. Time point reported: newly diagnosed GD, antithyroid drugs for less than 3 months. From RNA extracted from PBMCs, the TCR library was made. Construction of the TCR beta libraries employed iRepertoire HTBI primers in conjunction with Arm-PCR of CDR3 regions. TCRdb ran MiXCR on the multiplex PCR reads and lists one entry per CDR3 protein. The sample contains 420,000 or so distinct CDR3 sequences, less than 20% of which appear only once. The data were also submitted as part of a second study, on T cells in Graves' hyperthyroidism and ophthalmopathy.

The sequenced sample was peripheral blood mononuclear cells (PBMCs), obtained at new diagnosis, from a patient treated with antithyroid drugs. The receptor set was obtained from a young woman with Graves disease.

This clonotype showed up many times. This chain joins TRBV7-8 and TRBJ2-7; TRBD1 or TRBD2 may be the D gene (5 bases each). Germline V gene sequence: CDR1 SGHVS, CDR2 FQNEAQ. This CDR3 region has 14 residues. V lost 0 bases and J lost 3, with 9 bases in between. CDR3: CASSLARDGYEQYF. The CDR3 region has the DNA TGTGCCAGCAGCTTAGCCCGGGACGGCTACGAGCAGTACTTC.

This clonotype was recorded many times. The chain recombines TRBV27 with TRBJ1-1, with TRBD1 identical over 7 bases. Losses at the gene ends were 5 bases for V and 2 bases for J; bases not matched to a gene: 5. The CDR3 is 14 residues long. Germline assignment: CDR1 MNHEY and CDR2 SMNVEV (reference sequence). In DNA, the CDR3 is TGTGCCAGCAGTCCCGGACAGGCTAACACTGAAGCTTTCTTT. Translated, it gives CASSPGQANTEAFF.

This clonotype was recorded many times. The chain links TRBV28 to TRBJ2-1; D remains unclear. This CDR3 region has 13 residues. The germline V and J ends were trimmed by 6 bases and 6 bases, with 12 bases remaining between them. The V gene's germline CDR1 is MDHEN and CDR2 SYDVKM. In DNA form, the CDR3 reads TGTGCCAGCAGCCCGACCTCTAGCAATGAGCAGTTCTTC. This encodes CASSPTSSNEQFF.

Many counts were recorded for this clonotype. The CDR3 reads CASSSGWTVNQPQHF. The CDR3, as DNA: TGTGCCAGCAGTAGTGGTTGGACAGTCAATCAGCCCCAGCATTTT. V and J are TRBV12-3 or TRBV12-4 and TRBJ1-5; D possibly corresponds to TRBD1 (6 bases). This CDR3 spans 15 amino acids. Trimming stripped 5 bases from V and 3 bases from J, with 14 bases between.

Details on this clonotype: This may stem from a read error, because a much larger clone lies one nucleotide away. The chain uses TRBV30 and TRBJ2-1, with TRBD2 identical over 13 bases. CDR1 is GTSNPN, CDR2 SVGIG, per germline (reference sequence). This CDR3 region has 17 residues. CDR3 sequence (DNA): TGTGCCTGGCTGGGGACTAGCGGGACTTTCTCCTACGATGAGCAGTTCTTC. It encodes CAWLGTSGTFSYDEQFF.

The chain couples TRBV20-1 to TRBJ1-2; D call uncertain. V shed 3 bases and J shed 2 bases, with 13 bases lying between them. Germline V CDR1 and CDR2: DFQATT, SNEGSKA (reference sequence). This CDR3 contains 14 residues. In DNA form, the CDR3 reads TGCAGTGCTAGCATCAGGAAGGCCAACTATGGCTACACCTTC. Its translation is CSASIRKANYGYTF.

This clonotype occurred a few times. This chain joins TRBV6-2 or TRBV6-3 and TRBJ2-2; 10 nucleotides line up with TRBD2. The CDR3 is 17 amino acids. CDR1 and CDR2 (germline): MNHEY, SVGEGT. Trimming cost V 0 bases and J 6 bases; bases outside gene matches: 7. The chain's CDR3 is CASSYSGLAVGSGELFF. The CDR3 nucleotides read TGTGCCAGCAGTTACTCTGGACTAGCGGTTGGGTCCGGGGAGCTGTTTTTT.

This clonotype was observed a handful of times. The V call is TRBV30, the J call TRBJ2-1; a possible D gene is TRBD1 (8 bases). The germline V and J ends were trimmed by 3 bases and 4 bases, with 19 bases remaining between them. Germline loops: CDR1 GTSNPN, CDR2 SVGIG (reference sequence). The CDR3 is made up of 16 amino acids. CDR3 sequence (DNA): TGTGCCTGGAGCGGACAGGGAGGGAGGGTATACAATGAGCAGTTCTTC. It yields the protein CAWSGQGGRVYNEQFF.

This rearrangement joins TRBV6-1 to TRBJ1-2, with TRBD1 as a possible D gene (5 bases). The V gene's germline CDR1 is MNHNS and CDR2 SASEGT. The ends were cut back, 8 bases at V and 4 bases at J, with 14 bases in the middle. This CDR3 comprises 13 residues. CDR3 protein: CASGKGRGYGYTF. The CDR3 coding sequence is TGTGCCAGCGGAAAGGGGAGAGGCTATGGCTACACCTTC.

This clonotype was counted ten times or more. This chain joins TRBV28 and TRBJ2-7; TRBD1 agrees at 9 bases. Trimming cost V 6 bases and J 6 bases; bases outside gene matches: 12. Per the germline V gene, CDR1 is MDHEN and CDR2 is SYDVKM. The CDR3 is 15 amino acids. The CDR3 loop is CASSYGTGLLGEQYF. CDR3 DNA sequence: TGTGCCAGCAGCTACGGGACAGGGTTATTAGGCGAGCAGTACTTC.

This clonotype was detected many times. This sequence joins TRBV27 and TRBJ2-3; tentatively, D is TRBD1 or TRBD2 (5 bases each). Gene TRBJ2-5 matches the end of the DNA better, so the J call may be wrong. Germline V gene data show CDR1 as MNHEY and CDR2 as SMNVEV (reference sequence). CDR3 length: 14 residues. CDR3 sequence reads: CASSFWGKGETQYF. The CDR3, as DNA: TGTGCCAGCAGTTTTTGGGGGAAGGGAGAGACCCAGTACTTC.

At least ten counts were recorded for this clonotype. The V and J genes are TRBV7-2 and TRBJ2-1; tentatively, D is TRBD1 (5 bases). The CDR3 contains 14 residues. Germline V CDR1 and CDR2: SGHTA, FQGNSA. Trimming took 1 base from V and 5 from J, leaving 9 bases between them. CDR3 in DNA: TGTGCCAGCAGCTTAGGCTGGGGCAACAATGAGCAGTTCTTC. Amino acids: CASSLGWGNNEQFF.

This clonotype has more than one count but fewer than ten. CDR3 in amino acids: CASSFGGRSSYNEQFF. In DNA form, the CDR3 reads TGTGCCAGCAGTTTTGGCGGGCGGAGCTCCTACAATGAGCAGTTCTTC. The gene calls are TRBV6-2 or TRBV6-3 and TRBJ2-1, with D tentatively TRBD2 (5 bases). The CDR3 consists of 16 residues. Trimming pared 4 bases from V and 0 bases from J, leaving 13 bases between. CDR1 and CDR2 from the germline V gene are MNHEY and SVGEGT.

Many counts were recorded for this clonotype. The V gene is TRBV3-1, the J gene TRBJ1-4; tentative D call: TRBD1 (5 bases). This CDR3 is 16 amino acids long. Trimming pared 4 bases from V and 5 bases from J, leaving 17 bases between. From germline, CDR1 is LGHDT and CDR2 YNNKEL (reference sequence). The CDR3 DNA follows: TGTGCCAGCAGCCCGACCCCCGGGACCGTGAATGAAAAACTGTTTTTT. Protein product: CASSPTPGTVNEKLFF.

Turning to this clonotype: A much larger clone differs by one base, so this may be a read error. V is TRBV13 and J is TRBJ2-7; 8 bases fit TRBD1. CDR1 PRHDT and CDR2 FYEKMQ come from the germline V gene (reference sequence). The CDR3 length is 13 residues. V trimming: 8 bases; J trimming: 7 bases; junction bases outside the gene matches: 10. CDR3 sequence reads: CASGAGGQNEQYF. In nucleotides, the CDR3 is TGTGCCAGCGGGGCAGGGGGCCAGAATGAGCAGTACTTC.

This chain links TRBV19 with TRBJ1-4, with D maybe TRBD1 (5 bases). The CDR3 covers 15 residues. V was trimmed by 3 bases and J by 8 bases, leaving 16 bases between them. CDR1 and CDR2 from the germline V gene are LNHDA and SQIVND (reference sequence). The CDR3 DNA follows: TGTGCCAGTAGTATCGGGGGACCCTTCCGGGAAAAACTGTTTTTT. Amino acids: CASSIGGPFREKLFF.

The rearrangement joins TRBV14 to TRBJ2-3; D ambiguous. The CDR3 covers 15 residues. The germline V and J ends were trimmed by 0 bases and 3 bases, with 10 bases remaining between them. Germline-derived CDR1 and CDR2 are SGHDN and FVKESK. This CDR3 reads CASSQEGPRTDTQYF. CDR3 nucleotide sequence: TGTGCCAGCAGCCAAGAAGGTCCGAGAACAGATACGCAGTATTTT.

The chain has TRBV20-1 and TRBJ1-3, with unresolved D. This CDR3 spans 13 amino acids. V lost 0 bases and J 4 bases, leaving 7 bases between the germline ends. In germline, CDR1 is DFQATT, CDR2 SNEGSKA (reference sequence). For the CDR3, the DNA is TGCAGTGCTAGAGAAGGGAGCGGAAACACCATATATTTT. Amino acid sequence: CSAREGSGNTIYF.

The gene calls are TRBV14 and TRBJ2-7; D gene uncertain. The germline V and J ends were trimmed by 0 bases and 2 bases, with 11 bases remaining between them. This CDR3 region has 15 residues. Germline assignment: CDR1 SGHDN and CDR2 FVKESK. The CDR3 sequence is CASSQDKGQPYEQYF. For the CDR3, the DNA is TGTGCCAGCAGCCAAGATAAAGGCCAACCCTACGAGCAGTACTTC.

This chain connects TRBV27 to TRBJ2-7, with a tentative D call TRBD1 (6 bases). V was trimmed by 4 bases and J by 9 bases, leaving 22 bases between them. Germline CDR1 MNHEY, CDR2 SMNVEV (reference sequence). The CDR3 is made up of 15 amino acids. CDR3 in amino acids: CASSSFRGSGGVQYF. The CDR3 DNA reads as TGTGCCAGCAGTTCCTTTAGGGGGTCCGGAGGTGTGCAGTACTTC.

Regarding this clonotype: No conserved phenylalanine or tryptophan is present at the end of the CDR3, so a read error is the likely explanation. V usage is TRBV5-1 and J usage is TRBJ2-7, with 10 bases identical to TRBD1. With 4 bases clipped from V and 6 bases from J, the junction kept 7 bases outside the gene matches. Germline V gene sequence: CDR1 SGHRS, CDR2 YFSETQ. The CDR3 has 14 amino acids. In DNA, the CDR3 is TGCGCCAGCAGCCCGGGGACAGGGGAAGCCGAGCAGTACTCC. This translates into CASSPGTGEAEQYS.

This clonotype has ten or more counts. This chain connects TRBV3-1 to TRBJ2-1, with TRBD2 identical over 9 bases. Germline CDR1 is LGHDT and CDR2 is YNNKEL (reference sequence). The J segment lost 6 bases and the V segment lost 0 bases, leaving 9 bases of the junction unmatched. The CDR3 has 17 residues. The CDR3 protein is CASSQDTAGGPSNEQFF. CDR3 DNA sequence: TGTGCCAGCAGCCAAGATACTGCGGGAGGGCCCTCCAATGAGCAGTTCTTC.

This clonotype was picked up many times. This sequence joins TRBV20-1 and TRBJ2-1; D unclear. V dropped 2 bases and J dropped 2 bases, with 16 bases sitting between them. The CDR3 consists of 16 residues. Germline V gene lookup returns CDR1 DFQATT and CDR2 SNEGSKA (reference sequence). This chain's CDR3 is CSARSLVGVTYNEQFF. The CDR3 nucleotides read TGCAGTGCTAGATCTTTAGTTGGCGTTACCTACAATGAGCAGTTCTTC.

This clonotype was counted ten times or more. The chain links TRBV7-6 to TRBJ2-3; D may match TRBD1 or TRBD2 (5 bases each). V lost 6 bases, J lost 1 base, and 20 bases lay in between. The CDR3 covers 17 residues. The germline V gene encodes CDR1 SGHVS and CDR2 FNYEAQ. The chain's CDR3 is CASSLSRGAKRTDTQYF. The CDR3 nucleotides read TGTGCCAGCAGTTTATCACGAGGGGCTAAACGCACAGATACGCAGTATTTT.

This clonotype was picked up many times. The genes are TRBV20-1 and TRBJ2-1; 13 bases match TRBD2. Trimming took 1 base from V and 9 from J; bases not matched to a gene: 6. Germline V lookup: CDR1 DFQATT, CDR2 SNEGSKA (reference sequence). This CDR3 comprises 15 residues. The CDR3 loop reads CSARATSGRAGEQFF. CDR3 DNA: TGCAGTGCTAGAGCCACTAGCGGGAGGGCAGGTGAGCAGTTCTTC.

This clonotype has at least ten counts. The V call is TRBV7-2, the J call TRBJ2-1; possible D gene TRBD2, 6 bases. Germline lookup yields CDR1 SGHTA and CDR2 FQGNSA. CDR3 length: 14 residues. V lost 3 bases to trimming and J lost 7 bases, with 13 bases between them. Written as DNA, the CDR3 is TGTGCCAGCAGCTTTGCGGGATCGGGGAATGAGCAGTTCTTC. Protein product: CASSFAGSGNEQFF.

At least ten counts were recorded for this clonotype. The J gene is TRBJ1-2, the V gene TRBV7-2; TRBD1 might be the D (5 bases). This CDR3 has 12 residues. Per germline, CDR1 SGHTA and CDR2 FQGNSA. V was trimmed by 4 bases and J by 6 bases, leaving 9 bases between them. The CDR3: CASSSGKHGYTF. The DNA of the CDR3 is TGTGCCAGCAGCTCAGGGAAACATGGCTACACCTTC.

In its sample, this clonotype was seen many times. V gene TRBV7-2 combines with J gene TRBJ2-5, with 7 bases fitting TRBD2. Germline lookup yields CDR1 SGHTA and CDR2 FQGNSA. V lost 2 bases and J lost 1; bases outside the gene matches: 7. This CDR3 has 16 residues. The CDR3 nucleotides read TGTGCCAGCAGCTTAATGCCAGGGAGGGGCCAAGAGACCCAGTACTTC. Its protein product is CASSLMPGRGQETQYF.